The clone carrying this T cell receptor (beta chain) came up many times. Its antigen is undetermined. The sample comes from a study of neurological immune-mediated disorders. Study conclusions and caveats: On phylogenetic grouping, the repertoires of 18 of 34 multiple sclerosis patients fell within one related-CDR3 cluster, constituting a possible signature.

The germline CDR1 and CDR2 sequences are MNHEY and SVGAGI. V gave up 6 bases and J gave up 7 bases; unmatched junction bases: 12. This CDR3 comprises 15 residues. The cDNA was produced through 5'RACE with 10-nucleotide random UMIs. In TCRdb, the 5' RACE reads were re-called with MiXCR into one record per CDR3 protein. The sample includes approximately 59,000 distinct CDR3 sequences, roughly 5.6% seen only once; the top ten take 5.6%. The sequenced sample consisted of PBMCs. This TCR came from a human donor with multiple sclerosis. The donor label of this sample is uncertain. This sequence joins TRBV6-5 and TRBJ1-2, with TRBD1 matching over 9 bases. This CDR3 is CASSQNIQGASGYTF. The CDR3 DNA reads as TGTGCCAGCAGCCAGAATATACAGGGGGCGAGTGGCTACACCTTC.